This T cell receptor (beta chain) appears in the sequencing data of a study of blood T cell repertoires in COVID-19. Whole-study context: T cells, B-cell-depleted T cells, or PBMCs supplied cDNA or gDNA.

Original processing notes: Amplified reference gene primers provided the basis for estimating nucleated cell counts. Clones were read by immunoSEQ multiplex PCR, and TCRdb kept only the in-frame ones, dropping some. The DNA gave D and trimming, while V, J and clone size come from that table. The table lists 200,000 to 250,000 clones, approximately 85% of them singletons, with approximately 2.6% in the top ten. There are 14 residues in the CDR3. This receptor was identified in a man aged 45-65 years who had recovered from COVID-19. The rearrangement uses TRBV21-1 and TRBJ2-7; the table's TRBD1 call for D was not verified on the DNA. TRBV21-1 is noted as a pseudogene. Sequencing used peripheral blood. For the CDR3, the DNA is TGTGCCAGCAGCAAAGGACAGGCCGCCTACGAGCAGTACTTC. This encodes CASSKGQAAYEQYF.